This note documents a single T cell receptor (beta chain) sequence. In the PCR, 60 Vbeta and 13 Jbeta primers were used. Some clones are missing from TCRdb's copy, which holds only in-frame ones; the method was immunoSEQ multiplex PCR. The table includes approximately 120,000 clones, around 80% detected once. This sample was taken from a study of cytomegalovirus exposure and HLA in healthy donors. CDR3 length equals 13 residues. Germline-derived CDR1 and CDR2 are SQVTM and ANQGSEA. V was pared by 7 bases and J by 1 base, with 13 bases between. Specimen: PBMCs. The source is a woman aged 25 to 39 in good health and CMV-seronegative. The chain links TRBV29-1 to TRBJ1-1; D may be TRBD1 (6 bases). The DNA for the CDR3 is TGCAGCGCGGCTCGACAGGAGAACACTGAAGCTTTCTTT. This translates into CSAARQENTEAFF.